The 25 T cell receptor beta chains listed next were all sequenced from one sample in a study of cytomegalovirus exposure and HLA in healthy donors. Measured with immunoSEQ multiplex PCR; TCRdb has only the in-frame clones, and not every one. The sample holds about 350,000 clones, about 90% seen once. Sample: PBMCs. The receptors were gathered from a woman under 40 in good health and CMV-seropositive.

A word on this clone: The sample contains more than one DNA sequence encoding this CDR3. V usage is TRBV27 and J usage is TRBJ1-1, with TRBD1 as a possible D gene (5 bases). The CDR3 sequence is 14 residues long. Per germline, CDR1 MNHEY and CDR2 SMNVEV (reference sequence). V was shortened by 2 bases and J by 2 bases, with 9 bases between the two germline ends. The CDR3 loop reads CASSLSGGNTEAFF. In nucleotides, the CDR3 is TGTGCCAGCAGTTTAAGTGGGGGTAACACTGAAGCTTTCTTT.

V is TRBV4-3 and J is TRBJ1-6; 9 nucleotides match TRBD1. Germline V gene data show CDR1 as LGHNA and CDR2 as YSLEER. CDR3 length: 15 amino acids. Trimming removed 0 bases from V and 17 bases from J; junction bases left unmatched: 11. CDR3 region: CASSQERDRAARFHF. In DNA, the CDR3 is TGCGCCAGCAGCCAAGAAAGGGACAGGGCTGCTCGGTTCCACTTT.

The chain has TRBV10-3 and TRBJ2-5; the D call may be TRBD1 or TRBD2 (6 bases each). Germline lookup yields CDR1 ENHRY and CDR2 SYGVKD. This CDR3 spans 16 amino acids. V was shortened by 2 bases and J by 1 base, with 14 bases between the two germline ends. CDR3 region: CAISEGRGGPQETQYF. CDR3 nucleotide sequence: TGTGCCATCAGTGAGGGCAGGGGAGGACCCCAAGAGACCCAGTACTTC.

The rearrangement uses TRBV30 and TRBJ2-1, with D perhaps TRBD1 (6 bases). Trimming stripped 4 bases from V and 2 bases from J, with 15 bases between. Germline values: CDR1 GTSNPN, CDR2 SVGIG (reference sequence). The CDR3 has 15 residues. CDR3 sequence (DNA): TGTGCCTGGAACCCCACAGGGCCCGCCTACAATGAGCAGTTCTTC. Translating it yields CAWNPTGPAYNEQFF.

The chain joins TRBV4-3 to TRBJ2-1; TRBD2 agrees at 12 bases. Germline loops: CDR1 LGHNA, CDR2 YSLEER. V lost 3 bases to trimming and J lost 8 bases; unmatched junction nucleotides: 8. This CDR3 contains 16 residues. The CDR3 here is CASSQGTSGGSHEQFF. The CDR3 DNA reads as TGCGCCAGCAGCCAGGGCACTAGCGGGGGGAGTCATGAGCAGTTCTTC.

V gene TRBV2 combines with J gene TRBJ2-7; D may correspond to TRBD1 or TRBD2 (6 bases each). CDR1 and CDR2 from the germline V gene are SNHLY and FYNNEI. The CDR3 covers 14 residues. Trimming shortened V by 3 bases and J by 2 bases, and 11 bases separated the two germline ends. The DNA of the CDR3 is TGTGCCAGCAGTGATTTCGGGGGCCCCTACGAGCAGTACTTC. It codes for CASSDFGGPYEQYF.

J is TRBJ2-7 and V is TRBV7-9, with 9 positions matching TRBD1. CDR1 and CDR2 (germline): SEHNR, FQNEAQ (reference sequence). Trimming cost V 5 bases and J 7 bases; bases outside gene matches: 6. This CDR3 is 13 amino acids long. This CDR3 is CASSLGTGIEQYF. The CDR3 region has the DNA TGTGCCAGCAGCCTCGGGACAGGGATTGAGCAGTACTTC.

This chain joins TRBV11-2 and TRBJ1-1; TRBD1 matches at 8 bases. Germline CDR1 and CDR2: SGHAT and FQNNGV. With 2 bases clipped from V and 4 bases from J, the junction kept 6 bases outside the gene matches. The CDR3 is 15 residues long. CDR3 DNA sequence: TGTGCCAGCAGCTTAAGTAGCACAGGGGGCACTGAAGCTTTCTTT. Translating gives CASSLSSTGGTEAFF.

The rearrangement joins TRBV28 to TRBJ2-7, with 10 nucleotides matching TRBD1. CDR3 length: 12 amino acids. Per germline, CDR1 MDHEN and CDR2 SYDVKM. Trimming removed 8 bases from V and 4 bases from J; junction bases left unmatched: 2. CDR3 DNA: TGTGCCAGCCGGACAGGGGGTTACGAGCAGTACTTC. Protein sequence: CASRTGGYEQYF.

The J gene is TRBJ1-4, the V gene TRBV19, with D tentatively TRBD1 (5 bases). The CDR3 spans 14 residues. Germline V gene sequence: CDR1 LNHDA, CDR2 SQIVND (reference sequence). V lost 3 bases and J 5 bases, leaving 10 bases between the germline ends. The CDR3 spells CASSMGRENEKLFF. In DNA, the CDR3 is TGTGCCAGTAGTATGGGCAGGGAAAATGAAAAACTGTTTTTT.

This chain joins TRBV11-2 and TRBJ1-2; D is undetermined. Germline V gene lookup returns CDR1 SGHAT and CDR2 FQNNGV. The CDR3 consists of 13 residues. The germline V and J ends were trimmed by 5 bases and 4 bases, with 11 bases remaining between them. The CDR3 is CASSLKPRYGYTF. The CDR3 nucleotides read TGTGCCAGCAGCCTAAAGCCCCGCTATGGCTACACCTTC.

The chain employs TRBV6-1 and TRBJ1-2, with a tentative D call TRBD1 (5 bases). Germline CDR1 and CDR2: MNHNS and SASEGT. V was clipped by 8 bases and J by 7 bases, with 17 bases between them. This CDR3 comprises 13 residues. CDR3 in DNA: TGTGCCAGCGTCGGGGGGGGTGAAAGTGGCTACACCTTC. Its translation: CASVGGGESGYTF.

The chain carries TRBV29-1 and TRBJ1-1, with D possibly TRBD1 on 6 matching bases. Germline CDR1 reads SQVTM; CDR2 reads ANQGSEA. The ends were cut back, 6 bases at V and 1 base at J, with 12 bases in the middle. CDR3 size: 13 residues. The CDR3 DNA reads TGCAGCGTGCCAGGGGTTAGGAACACTGAAGCTTTCTTT. It translates to CSVPGVRNTEAFF.

CDR3 amino acids: CASGRGGQETQYF. As DNA, the CDR3 is TGTGCCAGCGGGCGGGGGGGCCAAGAGACCCAGTACTTC. The gene calls are TRBV2 and TRBJ2-5, with 9 bases lining up with TRBD2. Germline V lookup: CDR1 SNHLY, CDR2 FYNNEI. The CDR3 sequence is 13 residues long. Germline trimming cut 8 bases from V and 1 base from J; bases unmatched to any gene: 2.

This chain links TRBV4-1 with TRBJ1-3; D unclear. The germline CDR1 and CDR2 sequences are MGHRA and YSYEKL. The V and J ends lost 0 bases and 2 bases respectively, with 11 bases between them. The CDR3 is made up of 16 amino acids. CDR3: CASSQDNIFAGNTIYF. DNA for the CDR3: TGCGCCAGCAGCCAAGATAACATATTCGCTGGAAACACCATATATTTT.

The V gene is TRBV15, the J gene TRBJ2-3; 10 nucleotides match TRBD2. J was trimmed by 2 bases and V by 5 bases; bases with no gene match: 13. This CDR3 spans 18 amino acids. Germline assignment: CDR1 LNHNV and CDR2 YYDKDF (reference sequence). For the CDR3, the DNA is TGTGCCACCAGCCCGGGGACTAGCGTCCCTCAACCCACAGATACGCAGTATTTT. It yields the protein CATSPGTSVPQPTDTQYF.

The gene calls are TRBV6-6 and TRBJ1-5; D may be TRBD1 (6 bases). V shed 2 bases and J shed 2 bases, with 13 bases lying between them. This CDR3 has 16 residues. Germline V gene data show CDR1 as MNHNY and CDR2 as SVGAGI (reference sequence). CDR3 sequence reads: CASSYASRTGNQPQHF. In nucleotides, the CDR3 is TGTGCCAGCAGTTACGCTTCCCGGACAGGCAATCAGCCCCAGCATTTT.

In DNA, the CDR3 is TGTGCCAGCTCACCCGACAGGTGGAACAATCAGCCCCAGCATTTT. This codes for CASSPDRWNNQPQHF. The chain recombines TRBV18 with TRBJ1-5; possibly TRBD1 for D (6 bases). Germline CDR1 is KGHSH and CDR2 is LQKENI. Trimming stripped 3 bases from V and 3 bases from J, with 12 bases between. This CDR3 contains 15 residues.

This clone came up once. The chain is built from TRBV30 and TRBJ2-3; tentative D call: TRBD1 (6 bases). The CDR3 is 13 residues long. V was clipped by 2 bases and J by 0 bases, with 6 bases between them. In germline, CDR1 is GTSNPN, CDR2 SVGIG (reference sequence). CDR3 region: CAWSTGSTDTQYF. In DNA form, the CDR3 reads TGTGCCTGGAGTACAGGGAGCACAGATACGCAGTATTTT.

This clone was detected only a few times. The chain is built from TRBV7-8 and TRBJ1-6; D possibly corresponds to TRBD1 (5 bases). The CDR3 consists of 15 residues. Trimming took off 3 bases at V and 5 bases at J, with 11 bases between the two ends. In germline, CDR1 is SGHVS, CDR2 FQNEAQ. The CDR3 protein is CASSLRRGDNSPLHF. The CDR3 DNA reads TGTGCCAGCAGCTTGCGAAGGGGTGATAATTCACCCCTCCACTTT.

This sequence joins TRBV6-5 and TRBJ1-1; D remains ambiguous. The V end was cut by 2 bases, the J end by 3 bases, with 7 bases between. This CDR3 spans 13 amino acids. The germline gives CDR1 MNHEY, CDR2 SVGAGI. The CDR3 region has the DNA TGTGCCAGCAGTTACCAGGACTACACTGAAGCTTTCTTT. As protein: CASSYQDYTEAFF.

CDR3 in DNA: TGTGCCTGGAGTTCCTATGGGACAGGGCAAGAGACCCAGTACTTC. Amino acids: CAWSSYGTGQETQYF. The V call is TRBV30, the J call TRBJ2-5; TRBD1 matches 9 bases. Germline lookup yields CDR1 GTSNPN and CDR2 SVGIG (reference sequence). V lost 2 bases, J lost 2 bases, and 6 bases stayed unmatched. CDR3 size: 15 residues.

The V call is TRBV7-9, the J call TRBJ2-7, with 8 nucleotides matching TRBD2. CDR1 and CDR2 from the germline V gene are SEHNR and FQNEAQ (reference sequence). V shed 2 bases and J 2 bases; nucleotides not matched to a gene: 5. This CDR3 has 15 amino acids. CDR3 DNA: TGTGCCAGCAGCTTATTCGCGGGAGGCCCCTACGAGCAGTACTTC. It is translated as CASSLFAGGPYEQYF.

The table lists this clone with a few counts. The chain uses TRBV6-5 and TRBJ1-2, with D possibly being TRBD1 (6 bases). V lost 4 bases, J lost 6 bases, and 12 bases lay in between. Germline lookup yields CDR1 MNHEY and CDR2 SVGAGI. This CDR3 is built from 13 residues. CDR3 in amino acids: CASSSRTADGYTF. DNA of the CDR3: TGTGCCAGCAGTTCAAGGACAGCCGATGGCTACACCTTC.

This clone came up once. The chain carries TRBV9 and TRBJ2-5, with 9 bases matching TRBD1. There are 18 residues in the CDR3. The germline gives CDR1 SGDLS, CDR2 YYNGEE. The junction had 10 bases not matched to a gene; V was cut back by 0 bases and J by 1 base. This chain's CDR3 is CASSVATIPGQGQETQYF. CDR3 sequence (DNA): TGTGCCAGCAGCGTAGCTACGATACCGGGACAGGGCCAAGAGACCCAGTACTTC. The whole variable domain, remainder taken from reference TRBV9 and TRBJ2-5, is DSGVTQTPKHLITATGQRVTLRCSPRSGDLSVYWYQQSLDQGLQFLIQYYNGEERAKGNILERFSAQQFPDLHSELNLSSLELGDSALYFCASSVATIPGQGQETQYFGPGTRLLVL.